What follows are 9 T cell receptor beta chains derived from one specimen sequenced in a study of T-cell reconstitution after alpha-beta-depleted transplantation in children. No antigens are known for them. During its preparation, the TCRbeta library received unique molecular identifiers. TCRdb fed the PCR reads into MiXCR, producing one record per CDR3 protein. The sample contains around 270,000 distinct CDR3 sequences, over 7% of which appear only once. Study results and limitations: Newly made T cells mostly supplied T-cell counts and diversity one year after transplant.

The source was peripheral blood, collected 360 days after TCRalphabeta/CD19-depleted stem cell transplant. The receptors originated from a female patient between 2 and 15 years old who had a stem cell transplant for Fanconi anemia, so the T cells may come from the graft donor.

This clonotype turned up a few times. The chain links TRBV7-2 to TRBJ2-7, with 10 bases fitting TRBD1. V shed 3 bases, J shed 1 base, and the junction held 9 bases outside the gene matches. Germline V gene lookup returns CDR1 SGHTA and CDR2 FQGNSA. The CDR3 loop spans 17 amino acids. CDR3 DNA: TGTGCCAGCAGCTTGCGGCCCGGGACAGGGGCGTCCTACGAGCAGTACTTC. Translated: CASSLRPGTGASYEQYF. The variable domain in full, completed from reference TRBV7-2 and TRBJ2-7, reads GAGVSQSPSNKVTEKGKDVELRCDPISGHTALYWYRQSLGQGLEFLIYFQGNSAPDKSGLPSDRFSAERTGGSVSTLTIQRTQQEDSAVYLCASSLRPGTGASYEQYFGPGTRLTVT.

This clonotype was found many times. The genes are TRBV28 and TRBJ2-1; 10 bases are shared with TRBD2. The CDR3 consists of 15 residues. Per the germline V gene, CDR1 is MDHEN and CDR2 is SYDVKM. The ends lost 6 bases at V and 6 bases at J; junction bases unmatched: 8. CDR3 loop: CASRFSGRYLNEQFF. For the CDR3, the DNA is TGTGCCAGCAGGTTTAGCGGGAGGTACCTCAATGAGCAGTTCTTC.

As to this clonotype: A much larger clone differs by one base, so this may be a read error. The genes are TRBV20-1 and TRBJ2-3; perhaps D is TRBD1 or TRBD2 (5 bases each). CDR3 length equals 15 residues. Germline assignment: CDR1 DFQATT and CDR2 SNEGSKA (reference sequence). The CDR3 sequence is CSAGEWGRSTDTQYF. DNA for the CDR3: TGCAGTGCTGGAGAATGGGGGAGAAGCACAGATACGCAGTATTTT.

Ten or more counts support this clonotype. J is TRBJ2-5 and V is TRBV5-1, with 10 bases identical to TRBD1. V lost 8 bases, J lost 5 bases, and 12 bases stayed unmatched. This CDR3 is 15 amino acids long. CDR1 is SGHRS, CDR2 YFSETQ, per germline. CDR3 in amino acids: CASSTGTGDGETQYF. In nucleotides, the CDR3 is TGCGCCAGTTCCACCGGGACAGGGGACGGGGAGACCCAGTACTTC.

This CDR3 reads CASSLALGLSPKETQYF. The CDR3, as DNA: TGTGCCAGCAGTTTAGCGCTCGGACTCAGTCCCAAAGAGACCCAGTACTTC. V usage is TRBV12-3 or TRBV12-4 and J usage is TRBJ2-5; tentatively, D is TRBD2 (5 bases). Trimming removed 0 bases at V and 3 bases at J, with 17 bases between. The CDR3 contains 17 residues.

The table lists this clonotype with a few counts. The chain couples TRBV12-3 or TRBV12-4 to TRBJ1-2; 11 positions agree with TRBD1. The CDR3 totals 15 residues. The V gene end was trimmed by 6 bases and the J gene end by 8 bases; junction bases not matched to a gene: 11. The CDR3 sequence is CASRRTGTGGWGYTF. CDR3 DNA sequence: TGTGCCAGCAGAAGAACCGGGACAGGGGGTTGGGGCTACACCTTC.

This clonotype was counted many times. The chain uses TRBV27 and TRBJ2-2; tentatively, D is TRBD1 or TRBD2 (5 bases each). Germline CDR1 reads MNHEY; CDR2 reads SMNVEV (reference sequence). The CDR3 is 16 amino acids. Trimming left V 0 bases short and J 6 bases short, with 14 bases between. The CDR3 nucleotides are TGTGCCAGCAGTTTATCGACCATGGGGCGGGCCGGGGAGCTGTTTTTT. This translates into CASSLSTMGRAGELFF.

This clonotype was recorded many times. This sequence joins TRBV20-1 and TRBJ2-1; D perhaps matches TRBD2 (6 bases). Per germline, CDR1 DFQATT and CDR2 SNEGSKA (reference sequence). This CDR3 region has 13 residues. V was trimmed by 8 bases and J by 8 bases, leaving 19 bases between them. The CDR3 spells CSPIGTSGDEQFF. The CDR3 coding sequence is TGCAGTCCCATTGGGACTTCGGGGGATGAGCAGTTCTTC.

A word on this clonotype: No conserved phenylalanine or tryptophan ends this CDR3, so it is likely a read error. The J gene is TRBJ2-2, the V gene TRBV20-1; possible D gene TRBD1, 5 bases. The CDR3 consists of 14 residues. V was trimmed by 3 bases and J by 0 bases, leaving 8 bases between them. Per germline, CDR1 DFQATT and CDR2 SNEGSKA (reference sequence). The CDR3 sequence is CSASGRANTGELFL. The CDR3 DNA sequence: TGCAGTGCTAGCGGCAGGGCGAACACCGGGGAGCTGTTTCTT.